These 27 T cell receptor beta chains originate from one sample sequenced in a study of T cell repertoires in cytomegalovirus infection (dated by TCRdb to between 2018 and 2020). Their antigens remain unidentified. Per the publication, the treatment or condition label means: in vitro stimulation with specific CMV peptide epitopes to enrich CMV-specific T cells. The instrument given in TCRdb is Illumina HiSeq 1500. TCRdb trimmed the raw reads at Q25, called clones with MiXCR and kept productive beta chains. Here each entry gathers all rows of one CDR3 protein and keeps the most common genes and DNA. For this sample the table gives roughly 19,000 distinct CDR3 sequences, of which around two fifths were detected only once. The top ten hold about 94% of the sample. The sequences come from CD8+ T cells from cultured PBMCs, collected from culture after CMV antigen stimulation. Every receptor here comes from a human donor in good health (CMV status not recorded). Some clones in this sample may be carry-over from other donors' samples.

The chain recombines TRBV3-1 with TRBJ2-7; D unclear. Germline V gene lookup returns CDR1 LGHDT and CDR2 YNNKEL (reference sequence). The CDR3 sequence is 13 residues long. V was pared by 1 base and J by 3 bases, with 7 bases between. DNA for the CDR3: TGTGCCAGCAGCCAAGTAGATGGCTACGAGCAGTACTTC. The encoded protein is CASSQVDGYEQYF.

This clonotype has a handful of counts. V is TRBV11-2 and J is TRBJ2-7; TRBD1 aligns across 9 bases. CDR3 length: 16 amino acids. Germline V lookup: CDR1 SGHAT, CDR2 FQNNGV. Trimming took 2 bases from V and 4 from J; bases not matched to a gene: 9. The CDR3 protein is CASSLYGTTGGYEQYF. The DNA of the CDR3 is TGTGCCAGCAGCTTATACGGGACGACAGGGGGTTACGAGCAGTACTTC.

The rearrangement links TRBV10-2 to TRBJ2-1, with 9 bases identical to TRBD2. The CDR3 is made up of 16 amino acids. V was pared by 8 bases and J by 7 bases, with 15 bases of the junction left unmatched. CDR1 and CDR2 from the germline V gene are WSHSY and SAAADI. In nucleotides, the CDR3 is TGCGCCAGCGGGGGGACGGGTAGCGGGAGAAGGAATGAGCAGTTCTTC. It is translated as CASGGTGSGRRNEQFF.

This clonotype was recorded a few times. The V and J genes are TRBV27 and TRBJ2-7, with a tentative D call TRBD2 (6 bases). CDR1 and CDR2 (germline): MNHEY, SMNVEV (reference sequence). Trimming stripped 5 bases from V and 0 bases from J, with 14 bases between. This CDR3 is 15 amino acids long. The CDR3, as DNA: TGTGCCAGCAGTCCATTGGACGGGAGCTCCTACGAGCAGTACTTC. The encoded protein is CASSPLDGSSYEQYF.

This clonotype was counted ten times or more. V usage is TRBV7-8 and J usage is TRBJ2-3; D is tentatively TRBD1 or TRBD2 (5 bases each). The CDR3 sequence is 16 residues long. V was cut by 0 bases and J by 2 bases, with 12 bases left in between. Per the germline V gene, CDR1 is SGHVS and CDR2 is FQNEAQ. This CDR3 is CASSLASLGPTDTQYF. The CDR3 DNA follows: TGTGCCAGCAGCTTAGCTAGTCTGGGACCCACAGATACGCAGTATTTT.

This clonotype was found a few times. This chain joins TRBV7-9 and TRBJ1-2; no definite D call. The V end lost 4 bases, the J end lost 0 bases, and 21 bases lay between the germline ends. Germline-derived CDR1 and CDR2 are SEHNR and FQNEAQ (reference sequence). CDR3 length equals 18 residues. The CDR3 DNA follows: TGTGCCAGCAGCTCCGCGGACCTCCAGAAAAAAGCTAACTATGGCTACACCTTC. As protein: CASSSADLQKKANYGYTF.

This clonotype was seen a few times. The CDR3 protein is CASSLAAMNTEAFF. The CDR3 DNA reads TGTGCCAGCAGCTTAGCAGCTATGAACACTGAAGCTTTCTTT. This chain connects TRBV7-8 to TRBJ1-1; D remains ambiguous. The germline V and J ends were trimmed by 0 bases and 0 bases, with 5 bases remaining between them. The CDR3 contains 14 residues. Germline lookup yields CDR1 SGHVS and CDR2 FQNEAQ.

This chain connects TRBV11-2 to TRBJ2-2; either TRBD1 or TRBD2 may supply D (5 bases each). V lost 4 bases and J lost 3, with 12 bases in between. Per germline, CDR1 SGHAT and CDR2 FQNNGV. This CDR3 has 15 amino acids. In DNA, the CDR3 is TGTGCCAGCAGCTCCGAGGGACCCTACACCGGGGAGCTGTTTTTT. Protein: CASSSEGPYTGELFF. Full variable domain (missing parts from reference TRBV11-2 and TRBJ2-2): EAGVAQSPRYKIIEKRQSVAFWCNPISGHATLYWYQQILGQGPKLLIQFQNNGVVDDSQLPKDRFSAERLKGVDSTLKIQPAKLEDSAVYLCASSSEGPYTGELFFGEGSRLTVL.

J is TRBJ2-7 and V is TRBV11-2; no clear D gene. Germline V CDR1 and CDR2: SGHAT, FQNNGV. V shed 2 bases and J shed 6 bases, with 17 bases lying between them. The CDR3 runs to 15 residues. The CDR3 here is CASSLRRQDLGEQYF. The CDR3 region has the DNA TGTGCCAGCAGCTTAAGGCGGCAGGACCTGGGCGAGCAGTACTTC. The full variable domain, in which reference TRBV11-2 and TRBJ2-7 provide the parts outside the CDR3, is EAGVAQSPRYKIIEKRQSVAFWCNPISGHATLYWYQQILGQGPKLLIQFQNNGVVDDSQLPKDRFSAERLKGVDSTLKIQPAKLEDSAVYLCASSLRRQDLGEQYFGPGTRLTVT.

The V and J genes are TRBV29-1 and TRBJ2-7, with D perhaps TRBD2 (5 bases). The CDR3 has 16 amino acids. Germline V gene lookup returns CDR1 SQVTM and CDR2 ANQGSEA. V was cut by 1 base and J by 4 bases, with 20 bases left in between. CDR3 region: CSVEGTEESTGYEQYF. CDR3 sequence (DNA): TGCAGCGTTGAAGGTACGGAGGAGAGTACTGGGTACGAGCAGTACTTC.

On this clonotype itself: This may be a read error, as it is one base from a much larger clone. V and J are TRBV11-3 and TRBJ1-5; D remains ambiguous. Germline CDR1 SGHNT, CDR2 YENEEA. The CDR3 extends over 13 amino acids. Trimming left V 1 base short and J 5 bases short, with 6 bases between. The CDR3 sequence is CASSLGVDQPQHF. As DNA, the CDR3 is TGTGCCAGCAGCTTAGGTGTAGATCAGCCCCAGCATTTT.

The rearrangement uses TRBV7-3 and TRBJ2-2, with D maybe TRBD1 (5 bases). Germline V gene sequence: CDR1 SGHTA, CDR2 FQGTGA. This CDR3 is 17 amino acids long. V gave up 5 bases and J gave up 1 base, with 17 bases separating them. DNA of the CDR3: TGTGCCAGCAGCCCATCACGACAGTTAGGGAACACCGGGGAGCTGTTTTTT. This codes for CASSPSRQLGNTGELFF.

The chain uses TRBV27 and TRBJ1-4; tentatively, D is TRBD1 (5 bases). V was clipped by 1 base and J by 3 bases, with 9 bases between them. Germline V gene data show CDR1 as MNHEY and CDR2 as SMNVEV (reference sequence). The CDR3 has 15 residues. CDR3 amino acids: CASSLWGEANEKLFF. The CDR3 DNA is TGTGCCAGCAGTTTATGGGGGGAGGCTAATGAAAAACTGTTTTTT.

The V gene is TRBV6-2 or TRBV6-3, the J gene TRBJ2-1; 11 bases line up with TRBD2. Trimming cost V 4 bases and J 8 bases; bases outside gene matches: 4. The CDR3 is 14 amino acids. CDR1 is MNHEY and CDR2 is SVGEGT in the germline V gene. For the CDR3, the DNA is TGTGCCAGCAGTTTAGCGGGGGGGCTCGATGAGCAGTTCTTC. It is translated as CASSLAGGLDEQFF.

This clonotype was seen a single time. V gene TRBV20-1 combines with J gene TRBJ2-3, with 9 bases matching TRBD2. J gave up 4 bases and V 6 bases, and 8 bases lay outside the gene matches. In germline, CDR1 is DFQATT, CDR2 SNEGSKA (reference sequence). The CDR3 has 14 residues. Here the CDR3 reads CSASEAGGADTQYF. The DNA for the CDR3 is TGCAGTGCGAGTGAGGCGGGAGGGGCAGATACGCAGTATTTT.

This chain connects TRBV6-1 to TRBJ2-4; 11 bases line up with TRBD2. With V trimmed by 1 base and J by 0 bases, 8 bases remained unmatched. Germline lookup yields CDR1 MNHNS and CDR2 SASEGT. This CDR3 spans 19 amino acids. The CDR3 here is CASSEGLAGGTLAKNIQYF. The CDR3 bases are TGTGCCAGCAGTGAAGGGCTAGCGGGAGGAACTCTAGCCAAAAACATTCAGTACTTC.

Ten or more counts support this clonotype. The rearrangement links TRBV6-1 to TRBJ1-1; D is uncertain. Germline loops: CDR1 MNHNS, CDR2 SASEGT. The CDR3 has 14 residues. V was cut by 4 bases and J by 0 bases, with 9 bases left in between. CDR3 bases: TGTGCCAGCAGTGTCTGGGATATGAACACTGAAGCTTTCTTT. It is translated as CASSVWDMNTEAFF.

This clonotype was recorded a few times. The V and J genes are TRBV27 and TRBJ1-2; D may be TRBD1 (5 bases). The V and J ends lost 7 bases and 8 bases respectively, with 17 bases between them. The CDR3 runs 13 residues. The germline V gene has CDR1 MNHEY and CDR2 SMNVEV (reference sequence). The CDR3 here is CASTSQGLGGYTF. DNA for the CDR3: TGTGCCAGCACGTCGCAGGGTCTGGGCGGCTACACCTTC.

The chain joins TRBV6-1 to TRBJ1-1; a weak D match, TRBD1 (6 bases). Germline CDR1 MNHNS, CDR2 SASEGT. V lost 10 bases and J 1 base, leaving 16 bases between the germline ends. The CDR3 is 14 residues long. CDR3 in amino acids: CATCLGGPNTEAFF. The CDR3 region has the DNA TGTGCCACCTGTTTGGGGGGGCCGAACACTGAAGCTTTCTTT.

CDR3 sequence reads: CASSLAGGLGNEQFF. CDR3 coding DNA: TGTGCCAGCAGTCTAGCGGGGGGATTGGGCAATGAGCAGTTCTTC. The J gene is TRBJ2-1, the V gene TRBV6-5, with 11 bases aligning to TRBD2. There are 15 residues in the CDR3. V lost 5 bases to trimming and J lost 6 bases; unmatched junction nucleotides: 6. The germline CDR1 and CDR2 sequences are MNHEY and SVGAGI.

The rearrangement links TRBV30 to TRBJ2-1, with D possibly TRBD2 on 6 matching bases. This CDR3 is built from 14 residues. V lost 3 bases and J 4 bases, leaving 13 bases between the germline ends. From germline, CDR1 is GTSNPN and CDR2 SVGIG (reference sequence). CDR3 nucleotide sequence: TGTGCCTGGAGAGAAGGGACTCGATACAATGAGCAGTTCTTC. Translating gives CAWREGTRYNEQFF.

V is TRBV14 and J is TRBJ2-3, with 9 bases lining up with TRBD1. This CDR3 has 15 amino acids. Germline V gene data show CDR1 as SGHDN and CDR2 as FVKESK. The V and J ends lost 4 bases and 1 base, in that order; junction bases with no gene match: 3. CDR3 DNA sequence: TGTGCCAGCAGCCGCGGACAGGGGCGCACAGATACGCAGTATTTT. Protein product: CASSRGQGRTDTQYF.

The rearrangement uses TRBV7-6 and TRBJ1-1; D is uncertain. The CDR3 contains 14 residues. CDR1 and CDR2 (germline): SGHVS, FNYEAQ. V gave up 5 bases and J gave up 3 bases, with 13 bases separating them. The CDR3 sequence is CASSLVSGDTEAFF. The DNA of the CDR3 is TGTGCCAGCAGCCTGGTGAGTGGGGACACTGAAGCTTTCTTT.

A few counts support this clonotype. V usage is TRBV28 and J usage is TRBJ1-6; no firm D call. The CDR3 totals 15 residues. CDR1 is MDHEN, CDR2 SYDVKM, per germline. The V end lost 7 bases, the J end lost 2 bases, and 12 bases lay between the germline ends. CDR3 nucleotides: TGTGCCAGCACCTTACAGCAGACCTATAATTCACCCCTCCACTTT. Encoded protein: CASTLQQTYNSPLHF.

The J gene is TRBJ1-2, the V gene TRBV7-2; perhaps TRBD1 as D (5 bases). V shed 8 bases and J shed 6 bases, with 19 bases lying between them. The V gene's germline CDR1 is SGHTA and CDR2 FQGNSA. CDR3 length: 14 amino acids. The CDR3 bases are TGTGCCAGCCAGCCGTTTCTGGGGGAGGATGGCTACACCTTC. Translation: CASQPFLGEDGYTF. Complete variable domain (other parts from reference TRBV7-2 and TRBJ1-2): GAGVSQSPSNKVTEKGKDVELRCDPISGHTALYWYRQSLGQGLEFLIYFQGNSAPDKSGLPSDRFSAERTGGSVSTLTIQRTQQEDSAVYLCASQPFLGEDGYTFGSGTRLTVV.

CDR3 DNA: TGCGCCAGCAGCTTGAGTGGGGCTTACACAGATACGCAGTATTTT. This sequence encodes CASSLSGAYTDTQYF. The V and J genes are TRBV5-1 and TRBJ2-3; perhaps TRBD1 as D (5 bases). V gave up 1 base and J gave up 2 bases, with 11 bases separating them. The length of the CDR3 is 15 residues. Germline V CDR1 and CDR2: SGHRS, YFSETQ.

The CDR3 sequence: CSVTSGPSGTEAFF. The CDR3 DNA reads as TGCAGCGTCACCTCCGGGCCCAGTGGCACTGAAGCTTTCTTT. The chain combines TRBV29-1 with TRBJ1-1; unclear D gene. This CDR3 spans 14 amino acids. V dropped 6 bases and J dropped 4 bases, with 18 bases sitting between them. From germline, CDR1 is SQVTM and CDR2 ANQGSEA. Variable domain in full (rest from reference TRBV29-1 and TRBJ1-1): SAVISQKPSRDICQRGTSLTIQCQVDSQVTMMFWYRQQPGQSLTLIATANQGSEATYESGFVIDKFPISRPNLTFSTLTVSNMSPEDSSIYLCSVTSGPSGTEAFFGQGTRLTVV.